This TCR beta chain emerged from a study of PD-1 blockade in classical Hodgkin lymphoma. General study points: TCR diversity in CD4+, not CD8+, cells rose significantly by C4D1. Newly diagnosed patients were reported to start with lower TCR diversity than healthy donors. The baseline diversity of complete responders showed similarity to that of newly diagnosed patients.

Concerning this clone itself: The target antigen is unknown.

Trimming took 5 bases from V and 4 from J, leaving 11 bases between them. The germline gives CDR1 MDHEN, CDR2 SYDVKM. This CDR3 comprises 14 residues. As to time point: cycle 4 day 1 (C4D1), after more than 5 weeks of nivolumab. Relapse after autologous stem cell transplantation occurred in every patient, and brentuximab vedotin exposure varied. Best response was recorded as complete response, partial response or progressive disease. Sequenced by immunoSEQ multiplex PCR; TCRdb stores in-frame clones only, minus some. The sample carries more than 85,000 clones, roughly 89% recorded once. The sequence was obtained from a human donor with classical Hodgkin lymphoma. The chain carries TRBV28 and TRBJ1-4, with no clear D. The sample in question was peripheral blood mononuclear cells (PBMCs), obtained before the fourth cycle of nivolumab. DNA of the CDR3: TGTGCCAGCAGTGACCGGGCCAATAATGAAAAACTGTTTTTT. Amino acid sequence: CASSDRANNEKLFF.